This T cell receptor (beta chain) derives from a study of cytomegalovirus exposure and HLA in healthy donors. Primers included in the PCR were 60 Vbeta and 13 Jbeta primers. Sequencing was performed with immunoSEQ multiplex PCR; in TCRdb, only in-frame clones are kept and a portion is missing. The sample contains 160,000 or so clones, around four fifths of which appear only once. The CDR3 is 16 amino acids. Germline assignment: CDR1 SGHDT and CDR2 YYEEEE. V was trimmed by 0 bases and J by 6 bases, leaving 16 bases between them. The receptor was isolated from a man between 18 and 35 years old in good health and CMV-seropositive. Sequenced material: PBMCs. This chain connects TRBV5-6 to TRBJ1-3; tentatively, D is TRBD1 (5 bases). CDR3 in amino acids: CASSLARQTDTNTIYF. CDR3 coding DNA: TGTGCCAGCAGCTTGGCCCGGCAGACAGATACAAACACCATATATTTT.